The rows below give T cell receptor beta chains drawn from one sample of a study of cytomegalovirus exposure and HLA in healthy donors. Sequencing was performed with immunoSEQ multiplex PCR; in TCRdb, only in-frame clones are kept and a portion is missing. The repertoire consists of some 81,000 clones, with 55% to 85% occurring once and the leading ten covering over 8.5%. Sequencing was done on a sample of PBMCs. These receptor sequences come from a woman between 40 and 50 years old in good health and CMV-seropositive. Both conserved end residues are part of each CDR3. A D gene is named only where the DNA matches it firmly. Clone sizes are given selectively: once, few, many, or a class where the clone is expanded.

v_call: TRBV19; clone_size: NA; j_call: TRBJ1-5; d_call: NA; cdr3_length: 15; cdr3_aa: CATNAGEFMNQPQHF; cdr3_nt: TGTGCCACTAATGCGGGGGAGTTTATGAATCAGCCCCAGCATTTT
v_call: TRBV30; clone_size: NA; j_call: TRBJ2-7; d_call: NA; cdr3_length: 11; cdr3_aa: CAWNQGFEQYF; cdr3_nt: TGTGCCTGGAACCAGGGTTTCGAGCAGTACTTC
v_call: TRBV23-1; clone_size: few; j_call: TRBJ1-2; d_call: NA; cdr3_length: 15; cdr3_aa: CASSQSDRGGDGYTF; cdr3_nt: TGCGCCAGCAGTCAATCGGACCGGGGCGGGGATGGCTACACCTTC
v_call: TRBV19; clone_size: few; j_call: TRBJ1-4; d_call: TRBD1; cdr3_length: 14; cdr3_aa: CASAGTGFAEKLFF; cdr3_nt: TGTGCCAGTGCCGGGACAGGGTTTGCTGAAAAACTGTTTTTT
v_call: TRBV18; clone_size: few; j_call: TRBJ1-2; d_call: NA; cdr3_length: 16; cdr3_aa: CASSPQDGGVNYGYTF; cdr3_nt: TGTGCCAGCTCACCACAAGATGGCGGGGTCAACTATGGCTACACCTTC
v_call: TRBV5-4; clone_size: NA; j_call: TRBJ2-1; d_call: NA; cdr3_length: 15; cdr3_aa: CASSLGGGTYNEQFF; cdr3_nt: TGTGCCAGCAGCTTGGGCGGAGGGACCTACAATGAGCAGTTCTTC
v_call: TRBV5-1; clone_size: NA; j_call: TRBJ1-6; d_call: NA; cdr3_length: 16; cdr3_aa: CASSQEDTKNNSPLHF; cdr3_nt: TGCGCCAGCAGCCAAGAGGACACAAAGAATAATTCACCCCTCCACTTT
v_call: TRBV19; clone_size: NA; j_call: TRBJ2-2; d_call: NA; cdr3_length: 16; cdr3_aa: CASSSLNGVATGELFF; cdr3_nt: TGTGCCAGTAGTTCTCTAAACGGTGTCGCCACCGGGGAGCTGTTTTTT
v_call: TRBV28; clone_size: NA; j_call: TRBJ1-6; d_call: NA; cdr3_length: 14; cdr3_aa: CASSPHGWNSPLHF; cdr3_nt: TGTGCCAGCAGCCCCCACGGGTGGAATTCACCCCTCCACTTT
v_call: TRBV10-1; clone_size: NA; j_call: TRBJ2-3; d_call: NA; cdr3_length: 17; cdr3_aa: CASSESIVLSERDTQYF; cdr3_nt: TGCGCCAGCAGTGAGTCGATCGTACTTTCAGAGCGGGATACGCAGTATTTT
v_call: TRBV5-1; clone_size: NA; j_call: TRBJ1-2; d_call: TRBD1; cdr3_length: 16; cdr3_aa: CASSSPGQGSNYGYTF; cdr3_nt: TGCGCCAGCAGCTCCCCGGGACAGGGGTCTAACTATGGCTACACCTTC
v_call: TRBV27; clone_size: NA; j_call: TRBJ1-2; d_call: NA; cdr3_length: 13; cdr3_aa: CASSLSSRDGYTF; cdr3_nt: TGTGCCAGCAGTTTATCAAGCAGGGATGGCTACACCTTC
v_call: TRBV6-6; clone_size: NA; j_call: TRBJ1-5; d_call: TRBD1; cdr3_length: 16; cdr3_aa: CASSTRTGVKAQPQHF; cdr3_nt: TGTGCCAGCAGTACCAGGACAGGGGTCAAGGCTCAGCCCCAGCATTTT
v_call: TRBV7-2; clone_size: NA; j_call: TRBJ1-5; d_call: NA; cdr3_length: 13; cdr3_aa: CASSFRVDQPQHF; cdr3_nt: TGTGCCAGCAGCTTTCGGGTTGATCAGCCCCAGCATTTT